A selection of T cell receptor beta chains follows, all from one sample in a study of shared clonotypes between healthy human individuals. Sequencing used immunoSEQ multiplex PCR; TCRdb keeps in-frame clones, though not all of them. The table shows hundreds of thousands of clones, with over 70% occurring only once. What was sequenced was memory CD4+ T cells sorted from blood. The receptors stem from a man under 40 in good health. The CDR3 runs from the conserved cysteine through the conserved F or W. The D gene is left open where the match is weak. Clone size is stated in some rows and not others, as once, few, many or a class when expanded.

V	D	size	J	DNA	CDR3
TRBV15	-	-	TRBJ2-1	TGTGCCACCAGCGAGTTGGGAAAGGCGGGGAATGAGCAGTTCTTC	CATSELGKAGNEQFF
TRBV11-2	TRBD2	-	TRBJ2-5	TGTGCCAGCACCGAGGGGACTAGCCGGGGGGGTAGGGAGACCCAGTACTTC	CASTEGTSRGGRETQYF
TRBV5-1	TRBD2	-	TRBJ2-7	TGCGCCAGCACCCGACAGGCTGGGACTAGCGGGAACTCCTACGAGCAGTACTTC	CASTRQAGTSGNSYEQYF
TRBV7-9	-	-	TRBJ1-1	TGTGCCAGCAGCCGGTTGGGAACTGGGGGAGCTTTCTTT	CASSRLGTGGAFF
TRBV11-2	-	-	TRBJ1-1	TGTGCCAGCAGCTTAGTCGCGTGGGCTGAAGCTTTCTTT	CASSLVAWAEAFF
TRBV9	-	few	TRBJ2-3	TGTGCCAGCAGCGTAGGGTCGGCATACGACACAGATACGCAGTATTTT	CASSVGSAYDTDTQYF
TRBV29-1	TRBD2	few	TRBJ2-1	TGCAGCGTTGTCGGACTAGCGGTAAACAATGAGCAGTTCTTC	CSVVGLAVNNEQFF
TRBV5-8	-	-	TRBJ1-5	TGTGCCAGCAGCTTGGTATCAGGGCATCAGCCCCAGCATTTT	CASSLVSGHQPQHF
TRBV28	TRBD1	few	TRBJ2-7	TGTGCCAGCAGCTCCGGACAGGGGACCGAGCAGTACTTC	CASSSGQGTEQYF
TRBV5-6	-	-	TRBJ2-7	TGTGCCAGCAGCTCGACTCGGGGCTACGAGCAGTACTTC	CASSSTRGYEQYF
TRBV9	-	-	TRBJ1-2	TGTGCCAGCAGCGGCCGGGAGCATACCGCACAGTATGGCTACACCTTC	CASSGREHTAQYGYTF
TRBV6-1	-	once	TRBJ2-7	TGTGCCAGCACCCCATGGGGGTACTCCTACGAGCAGTACTTC	CASTPWGYSYEQYF
TRBV7-2	-	-	TRBJ1-3	TGTGCCAGCAGCCCGAGTGGAGCCTCTGGAAACACCATATATTTT	CASSPSGASGNTIYF
TRBV7-9	TRBD1	-	TRBJ1-5	TGTGCCAGCAGCCCCGCGACCCAGGGGGATCAGCCCCAGCATTTT	CASSPATQGDQPQHF
TRBV4-1	-	-	TRBJ1-5	TGCGCCAGCAGCCAAGATCTCAGAAGCAATCAGCCCCAGCATTTT	CASSQDLRSNQPQHF
TRBV11-2	-	-	TRBJ1-5	TGTGCCAGCAGCTTAGATATCAGCAAGGGCAATCAGCCCCAGCATTTT	CASSLDISKGNQPQHF
TRBV5-6	-	-	TRBJ2-1	TGTGCCAGCAGCACCGGGACTCCTTCCTACAATGAGCAGTTCTTC	CASSTGTPSYNEQFF
TRBV7-8	-	-	TRBJ2-5	TGTGCCAGCAGTGCCCGGGCCCCCCAAGAGACCCAGTACTTC	CASSARAPQETQYF
TRBV28	-	few	TRBJ1-1	TGTGCCAGCAGTCCATACAGGGTCCACACTGAAGCTTTCTTT	CASSPYRVHTEAFF
TRBV6-6	-	-	TRBJ2-7	TGTGCCAGCAGTGGCATGTACGAGCAGTACTTC	CASSGMYEQYF
TRBV19	-	-	TRBJ2-5	TGTGCCAGTAGTATAAGGCGGACAGAACAAGAGACCCAGTACTTC	CASSIRRTEQETQYF
TRBV13	-	once	TRBJ2-5	TGTGCCAGCAGCCTCTTTGCCCGACGGCTTGGCAGGGGCGCTACTCGGGAGCAGTACTTC	CASSLFARRLGRGATREQYF